This is a list of T cell receptor beta chains from one sample in a study of Tregs in tolerant kidney transplant recipients. Method: immunoSEQ multiplex PCR; TCRdb's copy keeps in-frame clones and lacks some. Among tens of thousands of clones listed, around 93% were seen once. The material sequenced was Tregs from blood, taken before the transplant. The receptors were sampled from a human donor who received a combined kidney and bone marrow transplant. CDR3s include the opening cysteine and the closing phenylalanine or tryptophan. Fields, in order: D gene, clone size, J gene, V gene, CDR3 DNA, CDR3 protein. A D gene is named only where the DNA matches it firmly. Only some rows state a clone size, as once, few, many or a class for expanded clones.

D: .
size: .
J: TRBJ2-3
V: TRBV29-1
DNA: TGCAGCGTTGGCCCTGGGGCTGTCACAGATACGCAGTATTTT
CDR3: CSVGPGAVTDTQYF

D: TRBD1
size: .
J: TRBJ2-7
V: TRBV28
DNA: TGTGCCAGCAGTTTAGGGACAGGGAGAGTCTACGAGCAGTACTTC
CDR3: CASSLGTGRVYEQYF

D: TRBD1
size: .
J: TRBJ1-6
V: TRBV28
DNA: TGTGCCAGCAGACGGGACAGGCGACCTAATAATTCACCCCTCCACTTT
CDR3: CASRRDRRPNNSPLHF

D: .
size: .
J: TRBJ2-7
V: TRBV6-6
DNA: TGTGCCAGCAGTTACGGCGGAACCTCCTACGAGCAGTACTTC
CDR3: CASSYGGTSYEQYF

D: .
size: .
J: TRBJ1-4
V: TRBV7-8
DNA: TGTGCCAGCAGCCACCCAGCTTCAACTAATGAAAAACTGTTTTTT
CDR3: CASSHPASTNEKLFF

D: .
size: .
J: TRBJ2-7
V: TRBV7-2
DNA: TGTGCCAGCAGCTTAGAGCGGTCCTACGAGCAGTACTTC
CDR3: CASSLERSYEQYF

D: .
size: few
J: TRBJ2-2
V: TRBV19
DNA: TGTGCCAGTAGTCCTAACACCGGGGAGCTGTTTTTT
CDR3: CASSPNTGELFF

D: TRBD2
size: once
J: TRBJ2-3
V: TRBV7-9
DNA: TGTGCCAGCAGCTTCGTCGGGGGGAGCACAGATACGCAGTATTTT
CDR3: CASSFVGGSTDTQYF

D: .
size: .
J: TRBJ2-1
V: TRBV30
DNA: TGTGCCTGGGACAAAGGGAGACGGCTAAGGCATGAGCAGTTCTTC
CDR3: CAWDKGRRLRHEQFF

D: .
size: .
J: TRBJ2-3
V: TRBV11-2
DNA: TGTGCCAGCAGATCGACCGGGATCCCCACAGATACGCAGTATTTT
CDR3: CASRSTGIPTDTQYF

D: .
size: .
J: TRBJ2-2
V: TRBV5-1
DNA: TGCGCCAGCAGCACCGGGACCAACCAACACACCGGGGAGCTGTTTTTT
CDR3: CASSTGTNQHTGELFF

D: .
size: .
J: TRBJ2-2
V: TRBV7-9
DNA: TGTGCCAGCAGCTTAGTGGTTAGGCGGAACACCGGGGAGCTGTTTTTT
CDR3: CASSLVVRRNTGELFF

D: .
size: .
J: TRBJ2-3
V: TRBV5-5
DNA: TGTGCCAGCAGAACCGGTCGGATCACAGATACGCAGTATTTT
CDR3: CASRTGRITDTQYF

D: TRBD1
size: .
J: TRBJ2-2
V: TRBV11-3
DNA: TGTGCCAGCAGCTCCGACAGGGTCGCGAACACCGGGGAGCTGTTTTTT
CDR3: CASSSDRVANTGELFF

D: .
size: .
J: TRBJ2-5
V: TRBV5-6
DNA: TGTGCCAGCACGTTGGCGGGATCAGAGACCCAGTACTTC
CDR3: CASTLAGSETQYF

D: TRBD1
size: .
J: TRBJ1-1
V: TRBV5-6
DNA: TGTGCCAGCAGCTCGGGGACAGGGCGAGGTGAAGCTTTCTTT
CDR3: CASSSGTGRGEAFF

D: .
size: .
J: TRBJ2-3
V: TRBV10-3
DNA: TGTGCCATCATTCATTACTACCCCTGGCAGTATTTT
CDR3: CAIIHYYPWQYF

D: TRBD1
size: once
J: TRBJ2-1
V: TRBV6-5
DNA: TGTGCCAGCAGGCCTGGACAGGGGAGTTGGTATGAGCAGTTCTTC
CDR3: CASRPGQGSWYEQFF

D: TRBD1
size: .
J: TRBJ1-2
V: TRBV15
DNA: TGTGCCACCAGCAGAGCGGGGACAGGGGGTGGTGGCTACACCTTC
CDR3: CATSRAGTGGGGYTF

D: .
size: .
J: TRBJ1-4
V: TRBV2
DNA: TGTGCCAGCAACCGGGACACTGAAAAACTGTTTTTT
CDR3: CASNRDTEKLFF

D: .
size: .
J: TRBJ1-4
V: TRBV10-2
DNA: TGCGCCAGCAGTGAGGAGGCTAAGGGCAAACTGTTTTTT
CDR3: CASSEEAKGKLFF

D: .
size: .
J: TRBJ1-1
V: TRBV10-3
DNA: TGTGCCATCAGTGGGACAAGTGAAGCTTTCTTT
CDR3: CAISGTSEAFF

D: TRBD2
size: .
J: TRBJ2-3
V: TRBV29-1
DNA: TGCAGCGCACTTAGCGGGAGGGCCTCTGGGGCGCAGTATTTT
CDR3: CSALSGRASGAQYF

D: .
size: .
J: TRBJ2-7
V: TRBV19
DNA: TGTGCCAGTAGAGGGTGGGGGTCAGAGAACTACGAGCAGTACTTC
CDR3: CASRGWGSENYEQYF

D: TRBD1
size: .
J: TRBJ1-2
V: TRBV5-6
DNA: TGTGCCAGCAGCCGGACAGGGGATGGCTACACCTTC
CDR3: CASSRTGDGYTF

D: TRBD1
size: .
J: TRBJ1-2
V: TRBV7-2
DNA: TGTGCCAGCAGCTCCCTCCAGGGGGCCGGTGGCTACACCTTC
CDR3: CASSSLQGAGGYTF

D: TRBD1
size: .
J: TRBJ2-7
V: TRBV18
DNA: TGTGCCAGCTCACCTTCCGGCGGACAGGGTGTGGGCGAGCAGTACTTC
CDR3: CASSPSGGQGVGEQYF

D: TRBD1
size: .
J: TRBJ1-1
V: TRBV15
DNA: TGTGCCACCAGCAGTGAATGGACAGGGGTCACGAACACTGAAGCTTTCTTT
CDR3: CATSSEWTGVTNTEAFF

D: TRBD2
size: .
J: TRBJ2-5
V: TRBV2
DNA: TGTGCCAGCAGGAGAGCGGGAGTCTTCCAAGAGACCCAGTACTTC
CDR3: CASRRAGVFQETQYF

D: TRBD1
size: .
J: TRBJ2-3
V: TRBV2
DNA: TGTGCCAGCAGTGAGGACAGGGGACGAGATACGCAGTATTTT
CDR3: CASSEDRGRDTQYF

D: .
size: .
J: TRBJ1-2
V: TRBV6-1
DNA: TGTGCCAGCAGAGCCAACTATGGCTACACCTTC
CDR3: CASRANYGYTF

D: .
size: .
J: TRBJ2-2
V: TRBV19
DNA: TGTGCCAGTAGTATGAGGGGTGAAACTCCCGGGGAGCTGTTTTTT
CDR3: CASSMRGETPGELFF

D: .
size: .
J: TRBJ2-5
V: TRBV4-2
DNA: TGTGCCAGCAGCCAAGAAGGGGGGGGGACCCAGTACTTC
CDR3: CASSQEGGGTQYF

D: .
size: once
J: TRBJ1-4
V: TRBV28
DNA: TGTGCCAGCAGTTTGGAGGTCGCATCTCGTCTGTTTTTT
CDR3: CASSLEVASRLFF

D: .
size: .
J: TRBJ1-4
V: TRBV28
DNA: TGTGCCAGCAGCCTCAAACCAGGGGCCGTTGAAAAACTGTTTTTT
CDR3: CASSLKPGAVEKLFF

D: .
size: .
J: TRBJ2-1
V: TRBV4-1
DNA: TGCGCCAGCAGCCAAGGAAGGACGCTGCACAATGAGCAGTTCTTC
CDR3: CASSQGRTLHNEQFF

D: .
size: .
J: TRBJ2-6
V: TRBV28
DNA: TGTGCCAGCAGTCGCGCTAGCTCTGGGGCCAACGTCCTGACTTTC
CDR3: CASSRASSGANVLTF

D: .
size: .
J: TRBJ2-5
V: TRBV2
DNA: TGTGCCAGCAGTCCCCCCGGGGTGGTGGAGACCCAGTACTTC
CDR3: CASSPPGVVETQYF

D: TRBD1
size: .
J: TRBJ2-5
V: TRBV27
DNA: TGTGCCAGCAGCGACAGGGGGCTTGGGAGAGAGACCCAGTACTTC
CDR3: CASSDRGLGRETQYF

D: .
size: .
J: TRBJ2-2
V: TRBV5-1
DNA: TGCGCCAGCAGCTTGGCCGGTGGAGGCGGGGAGCTGTTTTTT
CDR3: CASSLAGGGGELFF

D: .
size: few
J: TRBJ2-7
V: TRBV6-6
DNA: TGTGCCAGCAGTTATGCCTGGGGCGGATACGAGCAGTACTTC
CDR3: CASSYAWGGYEQYF

D: TRBD1
size: once
J: TRBJ1-3
V: TRBV4-1
DNA: TGCGCCAGCAGCCAAGATCAAACGGACAGGCCTGGAAACACCATATATTTT
CDR3: CASSQDQTDRPGNTIYF

D: TRBD2
size: .
J: TRBJ2-3
V: TRBV28
DNA: TGTGCCAGCAGTTTCCTCTCGGGACTAGCGGCCACTACGTGGACAGATACGCAGTATTTT
CDR3: CASSFLSGLAATTWTDTQYF

D: .
size: .
J: TRBJ1-4
V: TRBV28
DNA: TGTGCCAGCAGCCTACAGACTACTAATGAAAAACTGTTTTTT
CDR3: CASSLQTTNEKLFF

D: .
size: .
J: TRBJ2-1
V: TRBV5-1
DNA: TGCGCCAGCAGCTTGGATGTTGAGCAGTTCTTC
CDR3: CASSLDVEQFF

D: .
size: .
J: TRBJ2-7
V: TRBV6-6
DNA: TGTGCCAGCAGGGCAGGAGGACCCTACGAGCAGTACTTC
CDR3: CASRAGGPYEQYF

D: .
size: .
J: TRBJ1-1
V: TRBV30
DNA: TGTGCCTGGAGTACGGGGTTGAACACTGAAGCTTTCTTT
CDR3: CAWSTGLNTEAFF

D: .
size: .
J: TRBJ2-7
V: TRBV6-1
DNA: TGTGCCAGCAGAGACCGACTAGAATCCTACGAGCAGTACTTC
CDR3: CASRDRLESYEQYF

D: .
size: once
J: TRBJ1-2
V: TRBV5-1
DNA: TGCGCCAGCAGCTTGGCAGGGCCCGATGGCTACACCTTC
CDR3: CASSLAGPDGYTF

D: .
size: few
J: TRBJ1-1
V: TRBV6-5
DNA: TGTGCCAGCACCTTACGGGGGGGGGCGGTAGCTTTCTTT
CDR3: CASTLRGGAVAFF

D: .
size: .
J: TRBJ1-5
V: TRBV7-2
DNA: TGTGCCAGCAGCTTAGATAATCAGCCCCAGCATTTT
CDR3: CASSLDNQPQHF

D: .
size: .
J: TRBJ2-1
V: TRBV7-2
DNA: TGTGCCAGCAGCTCCCCCCCTTACGGGACCTACAATGAGCAGTTCTTC
CDR3: CASSSPPYGTYNEQFF